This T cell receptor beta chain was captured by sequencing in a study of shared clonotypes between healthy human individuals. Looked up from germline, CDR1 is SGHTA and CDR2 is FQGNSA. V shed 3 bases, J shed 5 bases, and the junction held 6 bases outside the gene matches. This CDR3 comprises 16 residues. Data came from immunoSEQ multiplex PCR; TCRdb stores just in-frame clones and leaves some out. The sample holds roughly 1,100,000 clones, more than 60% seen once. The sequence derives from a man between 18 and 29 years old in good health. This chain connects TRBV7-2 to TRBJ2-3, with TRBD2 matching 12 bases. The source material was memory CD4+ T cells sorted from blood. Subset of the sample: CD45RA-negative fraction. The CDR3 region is CASSFPRLAGVDTQYF. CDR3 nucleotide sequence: TGTGCCAGCAGCTTTCCCAGACTAGCGGGAGTAGATACGCAGTATTTT. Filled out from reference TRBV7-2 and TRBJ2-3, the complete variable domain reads GAGVSQSPSNKVTEKGKDVELRCDPISGHTALYWYRQSLGQGLEFLIYFQGNSAPDKSGLPSDRFSAERTGGSVSTLTIQRTQQEDSAVYLCASSFPRLAGVDTQYFGPGTRLTVL.